A single sample is the source of the 8 T cell receptor beta chains below, sequenced in a study of blood T cell repertoires in COVID-19 (dated by TCRdb to the early 2020s). Libraries were made using the immunoSEQ multiplex PCR assay. Held by TCRdb, this immuneACCESS table contains in-frame sequences only and omits some clones. Under half of the omission traces to an unresolved V gene where checked; the cause of the rest is unknown. Within this sample are about 99,000 clones, with around 83% of them counted one time only. The ten most abundant clones make up under 2% of the sample. The sequenced sample consisted of peripheral blood. These receptors came from a man between 65 and 85 years old with active or convalescent COVID-19.

This sequence joins TRBV5-4 and TRBJ2-2, with D possibly TRBD2 on 6 matching bases. CDR1 and CDR2 from the germline V gene are SGHNT and YYREEE (reference sequence). The V end lost 0 bases, the J end lost 1 base, and 10 bases lay between the germline ends. The CDR3 covers 16 residues. The CDR3 region has the DNA TGTGCCAGCAGCTTGGTAGCAGCGGGGAACACCGGGGAGCTGTTTTTT. The encoded protein is CASSLVAAGNTGELFF.

The chain has TRBV28 and TRBJ2-1; possible D gene TRBD2, 6 bases. This CDR3 is 13 amino acids long. V shed 5 bases and J shed 9 bases, with 14 bases lying between them. The germline V gene has CDR1 MDHEN and CDR2 SYDVKM. The CDR3 protein is CASSLGTPTEQFF. In DNA, the CDR3 is TGTGCCAGCAGTCTAGGGACTCCCACTGAGCAGTTCTTC.

The V call is TRBV24-1, the J call TRBJ1-5; 7 nucleotides agree with TRBD1. Germline-derived CDR1 and CDR2 are KGHDR and SFDVKD. The trim removed 9 bases at V and 8 bases at J, leaving 6 bases unmatched. The CDR3 length is 12 residues. CDR3 coding DNA: TGTGCCACCTCTGAGGGGGCGAAGCCCCAGCATTTT. Amino acids: CATSEGAKPQHF.

The chain links TRBV7-2 to TRBJ2-7; tentative D call: TRBD1 (5 bases). Germline loops: CDR1 SGHTA, CDR2 FQGNSA. This CDR3 region has 14 residues. Trimming pared 5 bases from V and 0 bases from J, leaving 11 bases between. CDR3 nucleotide sequence: TGTGCCAGCAGCGACAGAGCTAGCTCCTACGAGCAGTACTTC. Residues: CASSDRASSYEQYF.

The V and J genes are TRBV7-3 and TRBJ1-5, with 8 bases matching TRBD1. The CDR3 has 14 amino acids. CDR1 is SGHTA and CDR2 is FQGTGA in the germline V gene. Losses at the gene ends were 5 bases for V and 5 bases for J; bases not matched to a gene: 5. The DNA for the CDR3 is TGTGCCAGCAGCCCTACAGGGGGGGATCAGCCCCAGCATTTT. Amino acids: CASSPTGGDQPQHF.

This chain uses TRBV5-1 with TRBJ1-4; TRBD1 matches at 7 bases. Germline V lookup: CDR1 SGHRS, CDR2 YFSETQ. The CDR3 spans 14 residues. V was pared by 4 bases and J by 4 bases, with 4 bases of the junction left unmatched. CDR3 in amino acids: CASSPGQFNEKLFF. Here the CDR3 DNA reads TGCGCCAGCAGCCCGGGACAGTTTAATGAAAAACTGTTTTTT.

The chain employs TRBV10-3 and TRBJ1-2; a weak D match, TRBD1 (6 bases). Germline CDR1 reads ENHRY; CDR2 reads SYGVKD. V was cut by 8 bases and J by 1 base, with 17 bases left in between. The CDR3 contains 15 residues. CDR3 amino acids: CAIGSDRDFNYGYTF. The CDR3 DNA reads as TGTGCCATCGGGTCGGACAGAGACTTTAACTATGGCTACACCTTC.

This chain links TRBV7-8 with TRBJ1-2, with D possibly matching TRBD1 (5 bases). The germline V gene has CDR1 SGHVS and CDR2 FQNEAQ. The V end was cut by 3 bases, the J end by 8 bases, with 7 bases between. The length of the CDR3 is 11 residues. The CDR3 nucleotides are TGTGCCAGCAGCTTGGGGCTAGGCTACACCTTC. Amino acid sequence: CASSLGLGYTF.